Detailed here is one TCR beta chain. As yet, its antigen is unknown. The sample belongs to a study of shared clonotypes between healthy human individuals. Study observations and caveats: Relative to memory subsets, naive subsets generally showed larger estimated richness.

The CDR3 consists of 13 residues. V shed 1 base and J shed 7 bases, with 11 bases lying between them. Germline CDR1 reads SNHLY; CDR2 reads FYNNEI. Generated by immunoSEQ multiplex PCR, the TCRdb table keeps only in-frame clones and is missing some. The data contain about 2 million clones, 90% to 95% of them singletons. The chain couples TRBV2 to TRBJ2-7; no clear D gene. The sequenced sample consisted of naive CD4+ T cells sorted from blood. Subset: CD45RA+ positively selected. The sequence was collected from a man aged 18-30 years in good health. CDR3: CASSEGVVSEQYF. The CDR3, as DNA: TGTGCCAGCAGTGAAGGGGTCGTATCAGAGCAGTACTTC.